This is a list of T cell receptor beta chains from one sample in a study of identical twins. TCRdb ran MiXCR on the 5' RACE reads and lists one entry per CDR3 protein. This table holds 450,000 to 650,000 distinct CDR3 sequences, approximately 10% found once. These data also formed part of another study, on yellow fever vaccine responses in identical twins.

The sequencing input was PBMCs. These receptors were collected from a woman under 30 in good health. The CDR3 runs from the conserved cysteine through the conserved F or W. The order of the fields is clone size, J gene, D gene, CDR3 length, V gene, CDR3 protein, CDR3 DNA. D genes are given only for firm matches. Only some rows state a clone size, as once, few, many or a class for expanded clones.

>.|TRBJ1-5|.|17|TRBV12-3/TRBV12-4
CASSFSGLGGAFQPQHF
TGTGCCAGCAGTTTTAGCGGACTAGGAGGGGCTTTTCAGCCCCAGCATTTT
>.|TRBJ2-4|.|16|TRBV2
CASSENWMVWGNIQYF
TGTGCCAGCAGTGAAAACTGGATGGTATGGGGAAACATTCAGTACTTC
>.|TRBJ2-7|TRBD1|13|TRBV29-1
CSVEKARGLEQYF
TGCAGCGTTGAAAAAGCCAGGGGGCTCGAGCAGTACTTC
>.|TRBJ2-4|TRBD2|16|TRBV4-1
CASSPGTSGRWDIQYF
TGCGCCAGCAGCCCCGGGACTAGCGGGAGATGGGACATTCAGTACTTC
>many|TRBJ2-7|.|14|TRBV20-1
CSAPHRAEFYEQYF
TGCAGTGCCCCACACCGGGCGGAGTTCTACGAGCAGTACTTC
>few|TRBJ2-1|.|15|TRBV28
CASSLTDYSYNEQFF
TGTGCCAGCAGCCTCACCGATTACTCCTACAATGAGCAGTTCTTC
>many|TRBJ1-2|.|12|TRBV29-1
CSVRTVGDGYTF
TGCAGCGTCCGGACGGTCGGGGACGGCTACACCTTC
>few|TRBJ2-3|.|16|TRBV6-1
CASSASSRGPRDTQYF
TGTGCCAGCAGTGCAAGCTCGCGGGGACCCCGAGATACGCAGTATTTT
>few|TRBJ2-1|.|12|TRBV6-6
CASTPPSIEQFF
TGTGCCAGCACCCCGCCGTCGATTGAGCAGTTCTTC
>many|TRBJ2-3|TRBD1|13|TRBV28
CASSSHGQGTQYF
TGTGCCAGCAGTTCCCATGGACAGGGCACGCAGTATTTT
>.|TRBJ2-4|TRBD2|14|TRBV7-2
CASSLIGTSGSPYF
TGTGCCAGCAGCTTAATAGGCACTAGCGGGTCCCCTTACTTC
>.|TRBJ2-7|.|15|TRBV5-1
CASSARRLTEDEQYF
TGCGCCAGCAGCGCAAGACGACTAACGGAGGACGAGCAGTACTTC
>few|TRBJ2-3|TRBD2|17|TRBV18
CASSPRLTSGGTDTQYF
TGTGCCAGCTCACCACGGTTAACTAGCGGGGGCACAGATACGCAGTATTTT
>many|TRBJ1-4|.|16|TRBV5-1
CASSLSGSTTNEKLFF
TGCGCCAGCAGCTTGAGTGGTTCGACCACTAATGAAAAACTGTTTTTT
>few|TRBJ2-1|.|15|TRBV2
CASSGRAPAYNEQFF
TGTGCCAGCAGTGGTCGGGCTCCGGCCTACAATGAGCAGTTCTTC
>many|TRBJ2-7|TRBD2|19|TRBV15
CATSRDRPASGRPPYEQYF
TGTGCCACCAGCAGAGATCGCCCGGCTAGCGGGAGACCTCCCTACGAGCAGTACTTC
>.|TRBJ2-2|.|13|TRBV27
CASSFLRTAELFF
TGTGCCAGCAGTTTTCTAAGGACGGCGGAGCTGTTTTTT
>few|TRBJ2-2|TRBD2|18|TRBV2
CASSVWASGGTNTGELFF
TGTGCCAGCAGTGTTTGGGCTAGCGGGGGCACGAACACCGGGGAGCTGTTTTTT
>many|TRBJ1-3|TRBD1|17|TRBV20-1
CSARPLGRGLFGNTIYF
TGCAGTGCTAGACCCTTGGGCAGGGGGTTATTTGGAAACACCATATATTTT
>.|TRBJ2-1|.|11|TRBV6-2/TRBV6-3
CASTYGNEQFF
TGTGCCAGCACCTACGGGAATGAGCAGTTCTTC
>many|TRBJ2-7|.|14|TRBV14
CASSQSGVPYEQYF
TGTGCCAGCAGCCAATCGGGAGTCCCCTACGAGCAGTACTTC
>few|TRBJ1-1|.|14|TRBV9
CASSDVGDFTEAFF
TGTGCCAGCAGCGACGTAGGGGACTTCACTGAAGCTTTCTTT
>many|TRBJ2-3|.|15|TRBV5-6
CASSLNIGAGDTQYF
TGTGCCAGCAGCTTGAATATAGGAGCTGGAGATACGCAGTATTTT
>once|TRBJ2-7|TRBD2|14|TRBV4-3
CASATSASSYEQYF
TGCGCCAGCGCAACTAGCGCGAGCTCCTACGAGCAGTACTTC
>many|TRBJ1-1|TRBD1|15|TRBV7-9
CASSLPGQLNTEAFF
TGTGCCAGCAGCTTACCGGGACAGCTGAACACTGAAGCTTTCTTT
>.|TRBJ2-7|.|13|TRBV30
CAWSNLPSSEQYF
TGTGCCTGGAGTAACCTTCCTTCGAGCGAGCAGTACTTC
>.|TRBJ2-3|.|11|TRBV10-3
CASIGEDTQYF
TGTGCCAGCATAGGGGAAGATACGCAGTATTTT
>.|TRBJ2-1|TRBD2|16|TRBV7-2
CASSLAPLRGGHEQFF
TGTGCCAGCAGCTTAGCCCCTTTGCGGGGGGGTCATGAGCAGTTCTTC
>few|TRBJ2-3|.|14|TRBV7-9
CASSLIGLTDTQYF
TGTGCCAGCAGCCTAATCGGACTCACAGATACGCAGTATTTT
>.|TRBJ2-6|TRBD1|17|TRBV12-3/TRBV12-4
CASSLGRGQRGANVLTF
TGTGCCAGCAGTTTGGGCAGGGGGCAGAGGGGGGCCAACGTCCTGACTTTC
>many|TRBJ2-3|.|14|TRBV5-5
CASSTHRPADTQYF
TGTGCCAGCAGCACCCATCGCCCCGCAGATACGCAGTATTTT
>.|TRBJ2-7|.|16|TRBV3-1
CASSHLNDRWVYEQYF
TGTGCCAGCAGCCACCTCAATGACAGATGGGTCTACGAGCAGTACTTC
>.|TRBJ2-5|TRBD2|16|TRBV20-1
CSARRSGRGYQETQYF
TGCAGTGCTAGACGTAGCGGGAGGGGTTACCAAGAGACCCAGTACTTC
>.|TRBJ2-1|TRBD2|14|TRBV19
CASSIDRLAGEQFF
TGTGCCAGTAGTATTGATCGACTAGCGGGTGAGCAGTTCTTC
>.|TRBJ2-6|.|20|TRBV20-1
CSARVSNSQENGAGANVLTF
TGCAGTGCTAGAGTGTCCAACTCACAAGAAAACGGGGCTGGGGCCAACGTCCTGACTTTC
>.|TRBJ2-7|.|16|TRBV6-2/TRBV6-3
CASSYLSPGSAYEQYF
TGTGCCAGCAGTTACTTGTCACCGGGATCGGCCTACGAGCAGTACTTC
>many|TRBJ2-1|.|16|TRBV5-1
CASNSEGRSSYNEQFF
TGCGCCAGCAACTCAGAGGGAAGGAGCTCCTACAATGAGCAGTTCTTC
>many|TRBJ2-7|TRBD1|14|TRBV20-1
CSARPGTGSYEQYF
TGCAGTGCTAGGCCCGGGACAGGTTCCTACGAGCAGTACTTC
>few|TRBJ2-7|TRBD2|13|TRBV2
CASSAREGYEQYF
TGTGCCAGCAGTGCCCGGGAGGGGTACGAGCAGTACTTC
>.|TRBJ2-7|TRBD2|14|TRBV9
CASAPSGVPYEQYF
TGTGCCAGCGCCCCCAGCGGGGTTCCCTACGAGCAGTACTTC
>many|TRBJ2-2|.|14|TRBV6-4
CASSDFPYTGELFF
TGTGCCAGCAGTGATTTTCCGTACACCGGGGAGCTGTTTTTT
>many|TRBJ2-1|TRBD2|19|TRBV11-1
CASSFGLAGGAQSYNEQFF
TGTGCCAGCAGCTTCGGACTAGCGGGAGGGGCCCAATCCTACAATGAGCAGTTCTTC
>many|TRBJ2-3|TRBD1|15|TRBV12-3/TRBV12-4
CASSLGQGRTDTQYF
TGTGCCAGCAGTTTAGGACAGGGGAGGACAGATACGCAGTATTTT
>.|TRBJ2-3|.|14|TRBV7-9
CASSKDSSTDTQYF
TGTGCCAGCAGCAAAGACTCTAGCACAGATACGCAGTATTTT
>.|TRBJ2-3|.|15|TRBV6-1
CASSDRGEGTDTQYF
TGTGCCAGCAGTGACAGGGGCGAAGGCACAGATACGCAGTATTTT
>many|TRBJ2-7|TRBD2|16|TRBV20-1
CSARQGLAVPSYEQYF
TGCAGTGCTAGGCAGGGACTAGCGGTGCCCTCCTACGAGCAGTACTTC
>few|TRBJ1-2|.|13|TRBV10-1
CASRVGSNYGYTF
TGCGCCAGCAGGGTCGGATCTAACTATGGCTACACCTTC
>.|TRBJ2-3|.|20|TRBV3-1
CASRKIQKGSRQLNTDTQYF
TGTGCCAGCAGAAAGATACAGAAGGGATCCCGCCAATTGAACACAGATACGCAGTATTTT
>many|TRBJ1-5|.|14|TRBV11-2
CASSLDYGNQPQHF
TGTGCCAGCAGCTTAGATTATGGCAATCAGCCCCAGCATTTT
>.|TRBJ2-1|TRBD2|19|TRBV4-1
CASSKMGLAGEGSYNEQFF
TGCGCCAGCAGCAAAATGGGACTAGCGGGAGAAGGCTCCTACAATGAGCAGTTCTTC
>.|TRBJ1-5|TRBD1|14|TRBV6-1
CASSHDRGEQPQHF
TGTGCCAGCAGCCACGACAGGGGAGAACAGCCCCAGCATTTT
>.|TRBJ1-4|.|15|TRBV7-2
CASSPGDATNEKLFF
TGTGCCAGCAGCCCCGGAGACGCAACTAATGAAAAACTGTTTTTT
>.|TRBJ2-7|.|15|TRBV5-1
CASSSGTQQSYEQYF
TGCGCCAGCAGTTCTGGGACGCAGCAGTCCTACGAGCAGTACTTC
>few|TRBJ2-5|TRBD1|13|TRBV20-1
CSADTGDQETQYF
TGCAGTGCCGATACAGGGGACCAAGAGACCCAGTACTTC
>many|TRBJ2-7|TRBD2|13|TRBV29-1
CSVAGTNTYEQYF
TGCAGCGTCGCCGGGACTAACACCTACGAGCAGTACTTC
>few|TRBJ2-7|.|12|TRBV25-1
CASSAGVGEQYF
TGTGCCAGCAGCGCAGGAGTGGGGGAGCAGTACTTC
>few|TRBJ2-7|TRBD2|16|TRBV7-2
CASSSTSGRAGGEQYF
TGTGCCAGCAGCTCAACTAGCGGGAGGGCCGGGGGCGAGCAGTACTTC